The clone carrying this TCR beta chain showed up just once. Germline CDR1 is SGHAT and CDR2 is FQNNGV. V was pared by 0 bases and J by 0 bases, with 7 bases between. CDR3 length equals 15 residues. In the study's own analysis: Counts of nucleated cells, estimated from reference gene primer amplification, were obtained. Method: immunoSEQ multiplex PCR; TCRdb's copy keeps in-frame clones and lacks some. Clone size and V and J calls were adopted from that table, with D and trimming inferred from the DNA. The sample records 250,000 to 350,000 clones, roughly 84% being singletons. This entry is derived from a study of blood T cell repertoires in COVID-19. Overall study: Italy, Spain and the United States were the sources of the convalescent and acute COVID-19 samples. The analysed material was cDNA or gDNA that came from T cells, B-cell-depleted T cells, or PBMCs.

While infection was still active, Seattle patients were enrolled and then followed longitudinally. The receptor was isolated from a human donor with COVID-19, enrolled during active disease. The donor label of this sample is uncertain. Sample: peripheral blood. The gene calls are TRBV11-2 and TRBJ2-3; no clear D. CDR3 sequence reads: CASSLDGASTDTQYF. The CDR3 DNA is TGTGCCAGCAGCTTAGACGGAGCTAGCACAGATACGCAGTATTTT.